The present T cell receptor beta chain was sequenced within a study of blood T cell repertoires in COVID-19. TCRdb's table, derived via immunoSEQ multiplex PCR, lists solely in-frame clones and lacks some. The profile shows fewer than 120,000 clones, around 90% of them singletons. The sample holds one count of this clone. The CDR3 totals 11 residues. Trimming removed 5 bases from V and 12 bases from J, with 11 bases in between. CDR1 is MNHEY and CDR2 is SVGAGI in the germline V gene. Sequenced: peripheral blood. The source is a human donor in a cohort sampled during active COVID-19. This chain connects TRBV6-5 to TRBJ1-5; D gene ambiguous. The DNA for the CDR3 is TGTGCCAGCAGTATTTCAGAAATCCAGCATTTT. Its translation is CASSISEIQHF.